This TCR beta chain was sequenced for a study of T cells in Graves' hyperthyroidism and ophthalmopathy. RNA transcripts gave rise to amplified TCR beta CDR3 regions. When the TCR CDR3 underwent first-round RT-PCR, the HTBI primer set was used. Via MiXCR, TCRdb re-called the multiplex PCR reads, giving one row per CDR3 protein. The data contain roughly 500,000 distinct CDR3 sequences, around 42% of them singletons. V lost 5 bases and J lost 9, with 14 bases in between. Germline V gene lookup returns CDR1 LNHDA and CDR2 SQIVND (reference sequence). There are 14 residues in the CDR3. Turning to this clonotype: What it recognizes is unknown.

Overall study results and limits: Appearing also in blood were most of the thyroid clonotypes expanded above 0.001.

The sequenced sample was peripheral blood or thyroid tissue (not recorded which). This TCR derives from an adult woman with Graves' disease, either hyperthyroidism or ophthalmopathy (not recorded which). The genes are TRBV19 and TRBJ1-6; TRBD1 might be the D (6 bases). The CDR3, as DNA: TGTGCCAGTAGTCCCAGGACAGAGGGTTCACCCCTCCACTTT. Translated: CASSPRTEGSPLHF.